Listed below are T cell receptor beta chains from one sample, sequenced in a study of blood T cell repertoires in COVID-19. The table came from immunoSEQ multiplex PCR; TCRdb's copy has only in-frame clones and leaves some out. The repertoire includes approximately 210,000 clones, around 80% of them detected once, and approximately 16% sits in the top ten. The sample consisted of PBMCs or T cells enriched from blood (not recorded which). Every receptor here comes from a woman between 50 and 59 years old with acute COVID-19. CDR3s include the opening cysteine and the closing phenylalanine or tryptophan. The D gene is left open where the match is weak. Clone size is not always given. Where it is, it says once, few, many or a class for expanded clones.

D	size	J	length	V	CDR3	DNA
TRBD1	-	TRBJ2-1	17	TRBV19	CASRLGQGIASYNEQFF	TGTGCCAGTAGACTCGGACAGGGAATCGCCTCCTACAATGAGCAGTTCTTC
TRBD1	-	TRBJ1-1	16	TRBV7-2	CASSQPLDRVRTEAFF	TGTGCCAGCAGCCAGCCCCTGGACAGGGTTCGAACTGAAGCTTTCTTT
-	-	TRBJ1-3	14	TRBV5-1	CASSPAATGNTIYF	TGCGCCAGCAGCCCCGCGGCGACTGGAAACACCATATATTTT
TRBD2	-	TRBJ2-3	16	TRBV5-6	CASSAQTSGGTDTQYF	TGTGCCAGCAGCGCCCAGACTAGCGGGGGGACAGATACGCAGTATTTT
TRBD2	once	TRBJ2-1	17	TRBV7-2	CASSFASSGGAYNEQFF	TGTGCCAGCAGCTTTGCATCCAGCGGGGGGGCATACAATGAGCAGTTCTTC
-	-	TRBJ2-3	14	TRBV27	CASSLGGVVDTQYF	TGTGCCAGCAGTTTAGGCGGGGTGGTCGATACGCAGTATTTT
-	-	TRBJ1-1	16	TRBV7-9	CASSLRSQQGNTEAFF	TGTGCCAGCAGCTTAAGGTCCCAACAGGGTAACACTGAAGCTTTCTTT
TRBD2	-	TRBJ2-3	16	TRBV10-1	CASSDSAGGSTDTQYF	TGCGCCAGCAGTGACTCAGCGGGGGGATCGACAGATACGCAGTATTTT
-	-	TRBJ1-2	17	TRBV7-2	CASSLWGGALESDGYTF	TGTGCCAGCAGCTTATGGGGGGGCGCTTTGGAGAGCGATGGCTACACCTTC
TRBD1	once	TRBJ1-1	13	TRBV4-3	CAWAEGANTEAFF	TGCGCCTGGGCAGAGGGGGCGAACACTGAAGCTTTCTTT
TRBD2	-	TRBJ2-1	18	TRBV11-2	CASSFQLGPGLADNEQFF	TGTGCCAGCAGCTTCCAGCTCGGCCCGGGACTAGCCGACAATGAGCAGTTCTTC
TRBD2	-	TRBJ2-5	15	TRBV7-2	CASSPSLAGRETQYF	TGTGCCAGCAGCCCTTCGCTAGCGGGGAGAGAGACCCAGTACTTC
-	-	TRBJ1-2	14	TRBV21-1	CARSKTTANYGYTF	TGTGCCAGGAGCAAAACGACAGCTAACTATGGCTACACCTTC
TRBD1	-	TRBJ2-4	15	TRBV10-3	CAISERWDSKNIQYF	TGTGCCATCAGTGAGAGGTGGGACAGTAAAAACATTCAGTACTTC
TRBD1	-	TRBJ1-2	15	TRBV27	CASSLRGQGTYGYTF	TGTGCCAGCAGTTTGAGGGGACAGGGGACCTATGGCTACACCTTC
TRBD1	-	TRBJ1-2	14	TRBV5-5	CASSLVTGGYGYTF	TGTGCCAGCAGCTTGGTGACAGGGGGCTATGGCTACACCTTC
-	-	TRBJ1-5	13	TRBV27	CASSLGTNQPQHF	TGTGCCAGCAGTTTGGGCACCAATCAGCCCCAGCATTTT
TRBD1	-	TRBJ1-5	14	TRBV10-3	CAIIGTASDQPQHF	TGTGCCATCATCGGGACAGCGTCTGATCAGCCCCAGCATTTT
TRBD1	few	TRBJ1-6	15	TRBV7-9	CASSWTGDQNSPLHF	TGTGCCAGCAGCTGGACAGGAGATCAGAATTCACCCCTCCACTTT
TRBD1	-	TRBJ1-5	13	TRBV28	CASSLDRVKPQHF	TGTGCCAGCAGTTTAGACAGGGTGAAGCCCCAGCATTTT
-	-	TRBJ1-1	15	TRBV7-8	CASSLRTYLNTEAFF	TGTGCCAGCAGCTTACGGACATACTTGAACACTGAAGCTTTCTTT
-	few	TRBJ1-5	13	TRBV5-6	CARAARTNQPQHF	TGTGCCAGGGCCGCCCGCACCAATCAGCCCCAGCATTTT
-	-	TRBJ1-6	14	TRBV7-2	CASSSGVGGSPLHF	TGTGCCAGCAGTTCAGGGGTAGGAGGATCACCCCTCCACTTT
TRBD1	few	TRBJ1-4	16	TRBV5-6	CASSWGTGLANEKLFF	TGTGCCAGCAGCTGGGGGACAGGGCTAGCTAATGAAAAACTGTTTTTT
-	-	TRBJ1-5	13	TRBV12-3/TRBV12-4	CASSLKGDQPQHF	TGTGCCAGCAGTTTAAAGGGGGATCAGCCCCAGCATTTT
-	few	TRBJ1-4	15	TRBV5-8	CASSFGQVLNEKLFF	TGTGCCAGCAGCTTCGGCCAGGTCCTTAATGAAAAACTGTTTTTT
TRBD1	few	TRBJ2-1	16	TRBV24-1	CATSDWTGEGYNEQFF	TGTGCCACCAGTGACTGGACAGGCGAAGGCTACAATGAGCAGTTCTTC
TRBD2	-	TRBJ2-2	15	TRBV7-6	CASSPGTSGTGELFF	TGTGCCAGCAGCCCCGGGACTAGCGGCACCGGGGAGCTGTTTTTT
TRBD1	-	TRBJ1-4	15	TRBV27	CATSRSAGGNEKLFF	TGTGCCACCTCCCGGAGTGCAGGGGGGAATGAAAAACTGTTTTTT
TRBD1	-	TRBJ1-5	16	TRBV27	CASSPRDRGNNQPQHF	TGTGCCAGCAGTCCTCGGGACAGGGGGAACAATCAGCCCCAGCATTTT
-	many	TRBJ1-2	14	TRBV19	CASSISQGKRGYTF	TGTGCCAGTAGTATATCCCAGGGGAAGAGAGGCTACACCTTC
TRBD1	-	TRBJ2-1	14	TRBV5-1	CASSPGQNYNEQFF	TGCGCCAGCAGCCCGGGACAGAACTACAATGAGCAGTTCTTC
-	many	TRBJ2-5	15	TRBV5-4	CASSLGPGSEETQYF	TGTGCCAGCAGCTTGGGGCCAGGGTCGGAAGAGACCCAGTACTTC
-	-	TRBJ2-3	13	TRBV28	CASISPSTDTQYF	TGTGCCAGCATATCCCCGAGCACAGATACGCAGTATTTT
-	-	TRBJ1-1	17	TRBV27	CASSLSGRARMNTEAFF	TGTGCCAGCAGTTTATCCGGCAGAGCTAGGATGAACACTGAAGCTTTCTTT
TRBD1	-	TRBJ1-1	15	TRBV3-1/TRBV3-2	CASSITGTANTEAFF	TGTGCCAGCAGCATCACGGGGACAGCGAACACTGAAGCTTTCTTT
TRBD1	-	TRBJ1-5	14	TRBV30	CAWSLTGVGRPQHF	TGTGCCTGGAGCCTGACAGGGGTGGGACGGCCCCAGCATTTT
TRBD2	-	TRBJ2-3	16	TRBV19	CASSIWTSTRTDTQYF	TGTGCCAGTAGTATTTGGACTAGCACGCGCACAGATACGCAGTATTTT
-	-	TRBJ2-5	13	TRBV6-1	CASSEVREETQYF	TGTGCCAGCAGTGAGGTCAGGGAAGAGACCCAGTACTTC
TRBD1	-	TRBJ1-6	15	TRBV7-9	CASSTRTGWDSPLHF	TGTGCCAGCAGCACCCGGACAGGGTGGGATTCACCCCTCCACTTT
-	-	TRBJ2-3	15	TRBV3-1/TRBV3-2	CASSQVRRGADTQYF	TGTGCCAGCAGCCAAGTTCGCAGGGGAGCAGATACGCAGTATTTT
TRBD1	-	TRBJ1-5	14	TRBV9	CASPRDRGYQPQHF	TGTGCCAGCCCGCGGGACAGGGGTTATCAGCCCCAGCATTTT
TRBD1	-	TRBJ1-3	15	TRBV4-2	CASREQGGSGNTIYF	TGTGCCAGCAGGGAACAGGGGGGCTCTGGAAACACCATATATTTT
TRBD1	-	TRBJ2-5	13	TRBV28	CASSSGQQETQYF	TGTGCCAGCAGTTCGGGACAGCAAGAGACCCAGTACTTC
-	-	TRBJ1-2	14	TRBV27	CASRPPGRASGYTF	TGTGCCAGCAGGCCCCCGGGGAGGGCGTCCGGCTACACCTTC
-	-	TRBJ1-2	14	TRBV7-8	CASSLARAGYGYTF	TGTGCCAGCAGCTTAGCCAGGGCAGGCTATGGCTACACCTTC
TRBD2	-	TRBJ2-3	14	TRBV27	CATGERGGPDTQYF	TGTGCCACTGGAGAGCGGGGGGGGCCAGATACGCAGTATTTT
TRBD1	once	TRBJ2-1	16	TRBV7-2	CASGVQGVLLYNEQFF	TGTGCCAGCGGGGTACAGGGGGTTCTCCTCTACAATGAGCAGTTCTTC